This TCR beta chain is from a study of blood T cells in healthy people across ages. Study-wide points: With naive T cell percentage, TCR beta diversity showed a strong correlation. Per million T cells, TCR beta diversity dropped roughly linearly as age increased.

This CDR3 has 14 residues. The germline CDR1 and CDR2 sequences are SEHNR and FQNEAQ (reference sequence). V shed 5 bases and J shed 4 bases, with 14 bases lying between them. At least ten counts were recorded for this clonotype. The antigen is undetermined. A second PCR, run for about 7 to 11 cycles, used a sample-barcoded 5' primer plus a J-beta primer mix. TCRdb analysed the 5' RACE reads with MiXCR anew, one entry per CDR3 protein. The table includes 1.5 million to 2 million distinct CDR3 sequences, roughly 30% detected once. Sequenced: blood. V gene TRBV7-9 combines with J gene TRBJ2-5; D ambiguous. The clonotype originates from a woman under 40 in good health. The CDR3 DNA follows: TGTGCCAGCAGCCTGGGCTCGGCAGGAGAGACCCAGTACTTC. Its protein is CASSLGSAGETQYF.